These 23 T cell receptor beta chains were sequenced from one sample in a study of identical twins. TCRdb itself ran the 5' RACE reads through MiXCR, one entry per CDR3 protein. The data contain around 510,000 distinct CDR3 sequences, 14% of them seen just once; the ten biggest clones take up approximately 1%. The same specimen was also included in a second study, on yellow fever vaccine responses in identical twins.

The sample was CD4+ T cells sorted from blood. These receptors came from a woman under 30 in good health.

This clonotype turned up a few times. The V gene is TRBV4-3, the J gene TRBJ2-3; TRBD2 aligns across 11 bases. V trimming: 0 bases; J trimming: 7 bases; junction bases outside the gene matches: 6. Germline V gene data show CDR1 as LGHNA and CDR2 as YSLEER. The CDR3 runs 16 residues. CDR3 residues: CASSQEGLAGGNTQYF. CDR3 DNA: TGCGCCAGCAGCCAAGAAGGTCTAGCGGGAGGTAATACGCAGTATTTT.

This chain connects TRBV7-8 to TRBJ2-5, with D tentatively TRBD2 (5 bases). V lost 3 bases and J 0 bases, leaving 14 bases between the germline ends. CDR3 length: 16 residues. CDR1 is SGHVS, CDR2 FQNEAQ, per germline. CDR3 bases: TGTGCCAGCAGCTTGCAAAGTTCGGGGTACCAAGAGACCCAGTACTTC. Amino acids: CASSLQSSGYQETQYF.

V is TRBV11-3 and J is TRBJ2-2; D gene unclear. This CDR3 contains 15 residues. Germline V gives CDR1 SGHNT, CDR2 YENEEA. Trimming removed 5 bases from V and 1 base from J, with 11 bases in between. The CDR3 loop is CASSLTWENTGELFF. CDR3 nucleotides: TGTGCCAGCAGCCTAACTTGGGAGAACACCGGGGAGCTGTTTTTT.

The rearrangement joins TRBV12-3 or TRBV12-4 to TRBJ2-3; D gene unclear. CDR3 length: 15 residues. V was shortened by 5 bases and J by 2 bases, with 14 bases between the two germline ends. The chain's CDR3 is CASSARAANTDTQYF. In DNA, the CDR3 is TGTGCCAGCAGTGCCCGCGCAGCAAACACAGATACGCAGTATTTT.

This clonotype was seen more than once but under ten times. V and J are TRBV10-3 and TRBJ2-3; D gene unclear. There are 16 residues in the CDR3. V lost 0 bases, J lost 2 bases, and 12 bases lay in between. Germline CDR1 reads ENHRY; CDR2 reads SYGVKD. The DNA of the CDR3 is TGTGCCATCAGTGAGTCGGGATCTCCCACCACAGATACGCAGTATTTT. It is translated as CAISESGSPTTDTQYF.

For the CDR3, the DNA is TGTGCCAGCAGCCCCAGCGGGAGGGCAGATACGCAGTATTTT. Its protein is CASSPSGRADTQYF. The chain joins TRBV7-2 to TRBJ2-3; 10 bases agree with TRBD2. V shed 5 bases, J shed 4 bases, and the junction held 3 bases outside the gene matches. This CDR3 spans 14 amino acids. Germline V gene data show CDR1 as SGHTA and CDR2 as FQGNSA.

This sequence joins TRBV29-1 and TRBJ2-3; D is possibly TRBD1 (5 bases). The CDR3 totals 14 residues. The germline V gene has CDR1 SQVTM and CDR2 ANQGSEA. The germline V and J ends were trimmed by 0 bases and 0 bases, with 7 bases remaining between them. For the CDR3, the DNA is TGCAGCGTTGAAGATCGACAGAGCACAGATACGCAGTATTTT. Translating gives CSVEDRQSTDTQYF.

This clonotype was detected ten times or more. The chain is built from TRBV6-2 or TRBV6-3 and TRBJ2-1; 9 bases match TRBD2. Germline V lookup: CDR1 MNHEY, CDR2 SVGEGT. J gave up 4 bases and V 2 bases, and 0 bases lay outside the gene matches. The CDR3 covers 14 residues. In DNA form, the CDR3 reads TGTGCCAGCAGTTACACTAGCGGGTACAATGAGCAGTTCTTC. Its protein product is CASSYTSGYNEQFF.

This clonotype was detected ten times or more. V gene TRBV7-2 combines with J gene TRBJ2-1, with D perhaps matching TRBD1 (5 bases). The CDR3 covers 13 residues. CDR1 and CDR2 (germline): SGHTA, FQGNSA. V was cut by 6 bases and J by 3 bases, with 9 bases left in between. The CDR3 DNA is TGTGCCAGCAGACAGGACCTCTACAATGAGCAGTTCTTC. Encoded protein: CASRQDLYNEQFF.

This clonotype showed up just a few times. The DNA of the CDR3 is TGTGCCAGCAGTATTTCCAGGGGGAAAAGCAATCAGCCCCAGCATTTT. It codes for CASSISRGKSNQPQHF. The V gene is TRBV12-3 or TRBV12-4, the J gene TRBJ1-5; 7 bases map to TRBD1. J gave up 1 base and V 5 bases, and 8 bases lay outside the gene matches. The CDR3 length is 16 residues.

This clonotype has a handful of counts. The chain employs TRBV11-1 and TRBJ2-6; 7 bases map to TRBD1. With 7 bases clipped from V and 0 bases from J, the junction kept 12 bases outside the gene matches. CDR3 length: 18 amino acids. Looked up from germline, CDR1 is SGHAT and CDR2 is FQDESV (reference sequence). CDR3 region: CASTTGATLHSGANVLTF. DNA for the CDR3: TGTGCCAGCACCACAGGGGCCACCCTACACTCTGGGGCCAACGTCCTGACTTTC.

This clonotype appeared a few times. The V gene is TRBV28, the J gene TRBJ2-1, with TRBD1 as a possible D gene (7 bases). V was cut by 6 bases and J by 10 bases, with 22 bases left in between. Looked up from germline, CDR1 is MDHEN and CDR2 is SYDVKM. CDR3 length: 15 residues. CDR3 in amino acids: CASSPGGSGSGEQFF. CDR3 nucleotide sequence: TGTGCCAGCAGCCCAGGGGGTAGCGGATCTGGCGAGCAGTTCTTC.

The sample holds many counts of this clonotype. This rearrangement joins TRBV20-1 to TRBJ2-3; D perhaps matches TRBD1 (5 bases). CDR1 and CDR2 (germline): DFQATT, SNEGSKA (reference sequence). Trimming removed 3 bases at V and 2 bases at J, with 12 bases between. The CDR3 runs to 14 residues. For the CDR3, the DNA is TGCAGTGCTAGCCGGCAGGGATACACAGATACGCAGTATTTT. Translation gives CSASRQGYTDTQYF.

This clonotype has a count of ten or more. The chain combines TRBV27 with TRBJ2-3; 9 bases align to TRBD2. Germline CDR1 reads MNHEY; CDR2 reads SMNVEV (reference sequence). The length of the CDR3 is 18 residues. J lost 1 base, V lost 0 bases, and 8 bases had no gene match. Written as DNA, the CDR3 is TGTGCCAGCAGTTTATCGGTTGGGCGACTAGCGGGCACAGATACGCAGTATTTT. Encoded protein: CASSLSVGRLAGTDTQYF.

With respect to this clonotype: Germline and junction disagree at one end, which may indicate a read error. The V gene is TRBV20-1, the J gene TRBJ2-1; 11 bases line up with TRBD2. CDR1 is DFQATT, CDR2 SNEGSKA, per germline (reference sequence). The CDR3 contains 17 residues. Here the CDR3 DNA reads TGCTGTGCTAGATTTGGCCTAGCGGGGGGTTGGGGTAATGAGCAGTTCTTC. Amino acid sequence: CCARFGLAGGWGNEQFF.

The sample holds a few counts of this clonotype. The chain links TRBV20-1 to TRBJ1-6, with 9 bases fitting TRBD1. This CDR3 has 16 amino acids. J gave up 6 bases and V 6 bases, and 12 bases lay outside the gene matches. Per germline, CDR1 DFQATT and CDR2 SNEGSKA (reference sequence). The CDR3 region has the DNA TGCAGTGCCTACAACCCGGGGACAGGGCTTAATTCACCCCTCCACTTT. It codes for CSAYNPGTGLNSPLHF.

This clonotype was observed a few times. At one end the junction does not follow the germline gene, possibly because of a read error. The rearrangement joins TRBV3-1 to TRBJ2-7; no reliable D call. The CDR3 sequence is 11 residues long. CDR1 is LGHDT, CDR2 YNNKEL, per germline (reference sequence). The CDR3 is CASSQKTVLNF. As DNA, the CDR3 is TGTGCCAGCAGCCAAAAGACGGTTCTGAACTTC.

This clonotype was counted between two and nine times. The chain links TRBV12-3 or TRBV12-4 to TRBJ2-3; 7 bases agree with TRBD2. This CDR3 region has 15 residues. Trimming at V came to 5 bases and at J to 4 bases, leaving 9 bases not matched to a gene. As DNA, the CDR3 is TGTGCCAGCAGTCGATGGGGAGGGGAGCCAGATACGCAGTATTTT. Protein sequence: CASSRWGGEPDTQYF.

In this sample, this clonotype turned up many times. V usage is TRBV7-8 and J usage is TRBJ1-2, with D unresolved. CDR1 SGHVS and CDR2 FQNEAQ come from the germline V gene. The CDR3 length is 12 residues. Trimming removed 3 bases at V and 8 bases at J, with 10 bases between. The CDR3 spells CASSLTEAGYTF. The CDR3 DNA follows: TGTGCCAGCAGCTTGACCGAAGCGGGCTACACCTTC.

The rearrangement uses TRBV3-1 and TRBJ2-1; TRBD1 aligns across 9 bases. Looked up from germline, CDR1 is LGHDT and CDR2 is YNNKEL (reference sequence). This CDR3 spans 13 amino acids. The J segment lost 14 bases and the V segment lost 3 bases, leaving 8 bases of the junction unmatched. The CDR3 nucleotides are TGTGCCAGCAGCCACTCGCAGGGACAGGGAGAGTTCTTC. As protein: CASSHSQGQGEFF.

In its sample, this clonotype was seen many times. J is TRBJ2-5 and V is TRBV29-1; 10 bases align to TRBD1. The germline V gene has CDR1 SQVTM and CDR2 ANQGSEA. V shed 8 bases, J shed 5 bases, and the junction held 8 bases outside the gene matches. The CDR3 has 13 residues. CDR3 sequence reads: CSTGQGGIETQYF. CDR3 DNA sequence: TGCAGCACAGGACAGGGGGGGATTGAGACCCAGTACTTC.

This clonotype was seen a few times. The J gene is TRBJ2-5, the V gene TRBV29-1, with 7 bases lining up with TRBD1. Germline CDR1 is SQVTM and CDR2 is ANQGSEA. With V trimmed by 6 bases and J by 5 bases, 9 bases remained unmatched. The CDR3 is 13 amino acids. For the CDR3, the DNA is TGCAGCGTCCACAGACAGGGAACGGAGACCCAGTACTTC. This translates into CSVHRQGTETQYF.

This clonotype was recorded a few times. This chain uses TRBV12-3 or TRBV12-4 with TRBJ2-2; a weak D match, TRBD2 (6 bases). Trimming shortened V by 5 bases and J by 3 bases, and 16 bases separated the two germline ends. This CDR3 region has 16 residues. CDR3 region: CASSPLAQRDTGELFF. The CDR3 region has the DNA TGTGCCAGCAGTCCACTAGCCCAGCGGGACACCGGGGAGCTGTTTTTT.